This entry features one T cell receptor (beta chain) sequence. The investigators amplified TCR beta CDR3 regions from RNA transcripts. A first-round RT-PCR of the TCR CDR3 used the HTBI primer set. One entry per CDR3 protein, called by TCRdb with MiXCR from the multiplex PCR reads. The repertoire includes about 580,000 distinct CDR3 sequences, about 43% of them detected once, and about 8% sits in the top ten. This record belongs to a study of T cells in Graves' hyperthyroidism and ophthalmopathy. The CDR3 spans 16 residues. Trimming took off 2 bases at V and 4 bases at J, with 12 bases between the two ends.

This clonotype was obtained from a woman aged 18 to 35 with Graves' hyperthyroidism. The chain has TRBV12-3 or TRBV12-4 and TRBJ2-6; D is perhaps TRBD2 (5 bases). The sample comprised peripheral blood or thyroid tissue (not recorded which). CDR3: CASSLRGSPGANVLTF. CDR3 DNA: TGTGCCAGCAGTTTAAGAGGGAGCCCCGGGGCCAACGTCCTGACTTTC.